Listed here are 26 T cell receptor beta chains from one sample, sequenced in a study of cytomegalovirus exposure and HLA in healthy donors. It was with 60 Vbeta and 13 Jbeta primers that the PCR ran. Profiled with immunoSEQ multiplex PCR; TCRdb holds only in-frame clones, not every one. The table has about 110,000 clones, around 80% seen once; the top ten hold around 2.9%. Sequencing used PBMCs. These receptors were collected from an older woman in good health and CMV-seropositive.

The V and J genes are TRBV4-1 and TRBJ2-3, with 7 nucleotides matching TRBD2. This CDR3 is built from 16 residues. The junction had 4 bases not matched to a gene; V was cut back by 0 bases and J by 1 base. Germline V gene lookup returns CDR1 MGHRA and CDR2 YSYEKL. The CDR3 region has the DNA TGCGCCAGCAGCCAAGATAGGGCGGGAGGCACAGATACGCAGTATTTT. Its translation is CASSQDRAGGTDTQYF.

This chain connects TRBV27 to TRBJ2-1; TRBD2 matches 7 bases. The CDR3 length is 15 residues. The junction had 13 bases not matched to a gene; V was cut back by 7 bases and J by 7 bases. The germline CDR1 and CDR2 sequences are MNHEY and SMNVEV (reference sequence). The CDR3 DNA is TGTGCCAGCACCCCCGGGGGTAGCGGGCTGAATGAGCAGTTCTTC. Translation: CASTPGGSGLNEQFF.

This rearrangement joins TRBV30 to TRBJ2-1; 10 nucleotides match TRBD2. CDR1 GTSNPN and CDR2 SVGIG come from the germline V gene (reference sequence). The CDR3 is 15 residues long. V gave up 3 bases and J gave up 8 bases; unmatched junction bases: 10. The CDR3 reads CAWRAASGSEHEQFF. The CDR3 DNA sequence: TGTGCCTGGAGGGCTGCTAGCGGGAGCGAGCATGAGCAGTTCTTC.

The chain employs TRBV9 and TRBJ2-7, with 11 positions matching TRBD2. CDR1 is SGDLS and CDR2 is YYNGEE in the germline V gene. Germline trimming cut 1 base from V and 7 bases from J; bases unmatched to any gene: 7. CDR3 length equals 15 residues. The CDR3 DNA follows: TGTGCCAGCAGCGTATCTCTAGCGGGAGGACTTGAGCAGTACTTC. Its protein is CASSVSLAGGLEQYF.

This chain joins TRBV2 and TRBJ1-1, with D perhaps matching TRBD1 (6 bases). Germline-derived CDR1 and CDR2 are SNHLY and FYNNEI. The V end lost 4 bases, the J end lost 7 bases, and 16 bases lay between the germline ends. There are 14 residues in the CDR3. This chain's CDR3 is CASSARRGEGEAFF. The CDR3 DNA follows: TGTGCCAGCAGTGCCCGCAGGGGCGAGGGTGAAGCTTTCTTT.

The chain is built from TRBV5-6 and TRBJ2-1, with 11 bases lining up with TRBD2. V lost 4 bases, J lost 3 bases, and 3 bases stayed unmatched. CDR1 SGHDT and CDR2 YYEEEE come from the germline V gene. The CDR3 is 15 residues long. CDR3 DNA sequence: TGTGCCAGCAGCCGAGGACTAGCGGGCTACAATGAGCAGTTCTTC. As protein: CASSRGLAGYNEQFF.

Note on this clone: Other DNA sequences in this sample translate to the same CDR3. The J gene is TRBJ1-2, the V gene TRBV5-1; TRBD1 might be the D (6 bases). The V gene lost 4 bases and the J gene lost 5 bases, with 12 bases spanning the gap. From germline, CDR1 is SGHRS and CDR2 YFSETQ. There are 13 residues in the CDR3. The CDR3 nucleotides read TGCGCCAGCAGCCGCGACAGGCTGTATGGCTACACCTTC. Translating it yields CASSRDRLYGYTF.

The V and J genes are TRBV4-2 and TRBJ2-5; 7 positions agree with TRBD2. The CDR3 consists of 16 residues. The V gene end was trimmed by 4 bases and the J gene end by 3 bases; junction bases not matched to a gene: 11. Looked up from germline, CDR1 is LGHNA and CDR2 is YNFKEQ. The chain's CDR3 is CASSPIYRDYEETQYF. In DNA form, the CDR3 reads TGTGCCAGCAGCCCAATTTACCGGGACTACGAAGAGACCCAGTACTTC.

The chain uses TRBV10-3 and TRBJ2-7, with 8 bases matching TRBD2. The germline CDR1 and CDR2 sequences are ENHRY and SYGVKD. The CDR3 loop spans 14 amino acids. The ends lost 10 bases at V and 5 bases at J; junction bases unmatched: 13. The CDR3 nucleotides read TGTGCCACAGGAGCCCGGGAGGGACGTGACGAGCAGTACTTC. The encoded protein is CATGAREGRDEQYF.

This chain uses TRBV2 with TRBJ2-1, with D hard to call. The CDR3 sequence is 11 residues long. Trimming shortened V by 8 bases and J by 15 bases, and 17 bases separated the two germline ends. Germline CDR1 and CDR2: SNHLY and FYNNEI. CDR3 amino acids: CASAPGYQMFF. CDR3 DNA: TGTGCCAGCGCCCCCGGGTACCAGATGTTCTTC.

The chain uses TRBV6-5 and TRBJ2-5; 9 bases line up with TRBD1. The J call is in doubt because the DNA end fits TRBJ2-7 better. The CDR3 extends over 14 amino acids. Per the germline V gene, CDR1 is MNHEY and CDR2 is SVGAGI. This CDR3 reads CASSPGTGRYEQYF. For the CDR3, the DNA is TGTGCCAGCAGTCCAGGGACAGGGCGCTACGAGCAGTACTTC.

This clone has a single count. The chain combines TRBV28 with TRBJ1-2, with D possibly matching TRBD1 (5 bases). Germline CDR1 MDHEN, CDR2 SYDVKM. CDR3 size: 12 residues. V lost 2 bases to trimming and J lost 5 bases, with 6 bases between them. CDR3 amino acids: CASSLDSYGYTF. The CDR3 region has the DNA TGTGCCAGCAGTTTAGACAGTTATGGCTACACCTTC.

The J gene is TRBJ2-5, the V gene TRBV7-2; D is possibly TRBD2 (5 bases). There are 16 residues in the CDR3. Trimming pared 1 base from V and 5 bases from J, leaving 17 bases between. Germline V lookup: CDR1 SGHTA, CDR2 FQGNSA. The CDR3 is CASSLGAGSRRETQYF. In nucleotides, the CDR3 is TGTGCCAGCAGCTTAGGTGCGGGCAGCCGGCGGGAGACCCAGTACTTC.

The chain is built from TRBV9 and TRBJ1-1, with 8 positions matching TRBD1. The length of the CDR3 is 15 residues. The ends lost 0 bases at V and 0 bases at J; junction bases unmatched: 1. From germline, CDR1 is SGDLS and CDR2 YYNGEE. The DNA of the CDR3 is TGTGCCAGCAGCGTAGTGGACAGGGTGAACACTGAAGCTTTCTTT. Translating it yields CASSVVDRVNTEAFF.

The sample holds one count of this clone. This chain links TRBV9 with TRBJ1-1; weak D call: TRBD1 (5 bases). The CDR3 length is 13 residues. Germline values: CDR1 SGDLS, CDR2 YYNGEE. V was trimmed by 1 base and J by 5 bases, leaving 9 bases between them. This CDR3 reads CASSVIGGTEAFF. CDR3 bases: TGTGCCAGCAGCGTAATCGGGGGTACTGAAGCTTTCTTT.

The CDR3 coding sequence is TGCAGTGCTACCCAGGGGACTGAAGCTTTCTTT. Its translation is CSATQGTEAFF. The chain has TRBV20-1 and TRBJ1-1; TRBD1 is a possible D gene (6 bases). Germline-derived CDR1 and CDR2 are DFQATT and SNEGSKA (reference sequence). The CDR3 contains 11 residues. V was trimmed by 4 bases and J by 5 bases, leaving 8 bases between them.

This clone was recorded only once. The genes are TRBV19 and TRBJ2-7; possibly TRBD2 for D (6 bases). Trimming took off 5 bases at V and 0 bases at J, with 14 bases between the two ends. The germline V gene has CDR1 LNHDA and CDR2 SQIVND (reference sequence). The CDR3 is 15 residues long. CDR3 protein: CASSGGSGLSYEQYF. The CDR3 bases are TGTGCCAGTAGTGGTGGTAGCGGCCTCTCCTACGAGCAGTACTTC.

The CDR3 reads CASSRISLNTEAFF. CDR3 sequence (DNA): TGTGCCAGCAGCCGAATTAGTTTGAACACTGAAGCTTTCTTT. The chain recombines TRBV4-2 with TRBJ1-1, with unresolved D. The germline V gene encodes CDR1 LGHNA and CDR2 YNFKEQ. The CDR3 runs 14 residues. Trimming stripped 4 bases from V and 0 bases from J, with 9 bases between.

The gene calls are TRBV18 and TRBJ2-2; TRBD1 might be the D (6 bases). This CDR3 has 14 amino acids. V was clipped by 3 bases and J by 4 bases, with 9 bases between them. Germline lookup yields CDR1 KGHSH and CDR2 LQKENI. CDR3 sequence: CASSPQGTTGELFF. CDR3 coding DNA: TGTGCCAGCTCACCCCAGGGGACCACCGGGGAGCTGTTTTTT.

For the CDR3, the DNA is TGTGCCAGCAGCTTAGAACAGGGCCAGGAAGCTTTCTTT. It translates to CASSLEQGQEAFF. The chain links TRBV11-3 to TRBJ1-1; a possible D gene is TRBD1 (6 bases). V lost 0 bases and J 8 bases, leaving 10 bases between the germline ends. CDR1 SGHNT and CDR2 YENEEA come from the germline V gene. The CDR3 contains 13 residues.

The CDR3 loop is CASSFRTAGPGELFF. The DNA of the CDR3 is TGTGCCAGCAGCTTCCGGACAGCTGGGCCCGGGGAGCTGTTTTTT. The chain is built from TRBV5-4 and TRBJ2-2; a possible D gene is TRBD1 (6 bases). Germline CDR1 reads SGHNT; CDR2 reads YYREEE (reference sequence). CDR3 length: 15 amino acids. The V gene lost 2 bases and the J gene lost 6 bases, with 14 bases spanning the gap.

CDR3 sequence reads: CASSLEPGWGGETQYF. In nucleotides, the CDR3 is TGTGCCAGCAGCCTGGAGCCAGGGTGGGGGGGGGAGACCCAGTACTTC. This chain joins TRBV5-5 and TRBJ2-5; the match to TRBD2 covers 7 bases. CDR3 length: 16 residues. V dropped 4 bases and J dropped 5; count of bases not matched to a gene: 14. Germline lookup yields CDR1 SGHKS and CDR2 YYEKEE (reference sequence).

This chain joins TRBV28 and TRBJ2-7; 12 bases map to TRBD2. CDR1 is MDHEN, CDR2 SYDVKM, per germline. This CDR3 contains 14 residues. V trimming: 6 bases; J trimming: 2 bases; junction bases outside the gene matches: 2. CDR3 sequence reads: CASRWTSGTYEQYF. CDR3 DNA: TGTGCCAGCAGGTGGACTAGCGGGACCTACGAGCAGTACTTC.

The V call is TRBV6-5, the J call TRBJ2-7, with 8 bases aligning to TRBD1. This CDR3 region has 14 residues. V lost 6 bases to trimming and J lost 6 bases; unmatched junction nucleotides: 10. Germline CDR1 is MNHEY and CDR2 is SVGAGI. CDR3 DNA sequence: TGTGCCAGCAGCACACAGGGGGGCTATCTCGAGCAGTACTTC. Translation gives CASSTQGGYLEQYF.

CDR3 amino acids: CASSSRDRGYNEQFF. The CDR3 DNA reads TGTGCCAGCAGCTCCCGGGACAGGGGATACAATGAGCAGTTCTTC. V usage is TRBV5-4 and J usage is TRBJ2-1; TRBD1 matches at 10 bases. There are 15 residues in the CDR3. J was trimmed by 4 bases and V by 3 bases; bases with no gene match: 4. The germline V gene has CDR1 SGHNT and CDR2 YYREEE (reference sequence). Combining the CDR3 with reference TRBV5-4 and TRBJ2-1 gives the whole variable domain ETGVTQSPTHLIKTRGQQVTLRCSSQSGHNTVSWYQQALGQGPQFIFQYYREEENGRGNFPPRFSGLQFPNYSSELNVNALELDDSALYLCASSSRDRGYNEQFFGPGTRLTVL.

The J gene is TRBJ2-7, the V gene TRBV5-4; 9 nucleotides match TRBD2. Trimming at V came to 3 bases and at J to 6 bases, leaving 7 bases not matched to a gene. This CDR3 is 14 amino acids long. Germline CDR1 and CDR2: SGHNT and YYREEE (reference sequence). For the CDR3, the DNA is TGTGCCAGCAGCTCTAGCGGGATATCCCTCGAGCAGTACTTC. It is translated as CASSSSGISLEQYF.